Below are 11 T cell receptor beta chains sequenced from a single sample in a study of blood T cell repertoires in COVID-19. The method was immunoSEQ multiplex PCR; TCRdb's version includes in-frame clones alone and lacks a portion of them. The sample lists roughly 150,000 clones, approximately 90% occurring once. The sample consisted of peripheral blood. The source of these receptors is a man aged 45 to 65 who had recovered from COVID-19.

The V and J genes are TRBV5-4 and TRBJ2-5; 8 nucleotides line up with TRBD1. V dropped 4 bases and J dropped 3; count of bases not matched to a gene: 5. The CDR3 length is 14 residues. Looked up from germline, CDR1 is SGHNT and CDR2 is YYREEE (reference sequence). The CDR3 nucleotides read TGTGCCAGCAGCGACGACAGGGGAGAAGAGACCCAGTACTTC. Residues: CASSDDRGEETQYF.

The rearrangement uses TRBV5-5 and TRBJ1-6; tentative D call: TRBD1 (6 bases). The CDR3 runs 14 residues. V lost 4 bases, J lost 5 bases, and 10 bases lay in between. CDR1 and CDR2 (germline): SGHKS, YYEKEE (reference sequence). The CDR3 nucleotides read TGTGCCAGCAGCGGAGGACAGAATAATTCACCCCTCCACTTT. Its translation: CASSGGQNNSPLHF. Using reference TRBV5-5 and TRBJ1-6 for the parts outside the CDR3, the full variable domain is DAGVTQSPTHLIKTRGQQVTLRCSPISGHKSVSWYQQVLGQGPQFIFQYYEKEERGRGNFPDRFSARQFPNYSSELNVNALLLGDSALYLCASSGGQNNSPLHFGNGTRLTVT.

The genes are TRBV3-1 (or the pseudogene TRBV3-2) and TRBJ2-7, with TRBD1 matching over 12 bases. Germline CDR1 reads LGHDT; CDR2 reads YNNKEL (reference sequence). This CDR3 spans 15 amino acids. The trim removed 0 bases at V and 6 bases at J, leaving 3 bases unmatched. As DNA, the CDR3 is TGTGCCAGCAGCCAAGATGGGACAGGGGGCGTCGAGCAGTACTTC. Its translation is CASSQDGTGGVEQYF.

The rearrangement links TRBV19 to TRBJ1-4; TRBD1 agrees at 8 bases. V lost 5 bases, J lost 11 bases, and 13 bases stayed unmatched. This CDR3 has 15 amino acids. From germline, CDR1 is LNHDA and CDR2 SQIVND (reference sequence). The CDR3 DNA sequence: TGTGCCAGTAGTCCCTCCGGGCAGGGGGCTGAGAAACTGTTTTTT. The encoded protein is CASSPSGQGAEKLFF.

The chain couples TRBV29-1 to TRBJ2-5, with 12 nucleotides matching TRBD1. This CDR3 has 14 residues. V shed 3 bases, J shed 5 bases, and the junction held 4 bases outside the gene matches. In germline, CDR1 is SQVTM, CDR2 ANQGSEA. This CDR3 is CSVEGQGAVETQYF. CDR3 bases: TGCAGCGTTGAGGGACAGGGGGCTGTGGAGACCCAGTACTTC.

V usage is TRBV18 and J usage is TRBJ1-6, with D possibly being TRBD1 (5 bases). This CDR3 has 15 amino acids. CDR1 and CDR2 from the germline V gene are KGHSH and LQKENI. V lost 6 bases and J 5 bases, leaving 14 bases between the germline ends. In DNA, the CDR3 is TGTGCCAGCTCGCTCAAACAGGTGGATAATTCACCCCTCCACTTT. As protein: CASSLKQVDNSPLHF.

The chain carries TRBV6-2 or TRBV6-3 and TRBJ1-1; 7 nucleotides line up with TRBD1. CDR3 length: 14 residues. The V and J ends lost 5 bases and 1 base, in that order; junction bases with no gene match: 4. The germline CDR1 and CDR2 sequences are MNHEY and SVGEGT. The chain's CDR3 is CASSKTGWNTEAFF. The CDR3 coding sequence is TGTGCCAGCAGTAAGACAGGGTGGAACACTGAAGCTTTCTTT.

The V gene is TRBV6-5, the J gene TRBJ2-5; 7 nucleotides agree with TRBD1. CDR1 is MNHEY and CDR2 is SVGAGI in the germline V gene. Trimming cost V 4 bases and J 5 bases; bases outside gene matches: 4. The CDR3 is 13 residues long. The CDR3 DNA reads as TGTGCCAGCAGTTCCGACAGGGTTGAGACCCAGTACTTC. Protein: CASSSDRVETQYF.

This sequence joins TRBV5-1 and TRBJ2-7; TRBD2 aligns across 10 bases. This CDR3 comprises 15 residues. With V trimmed by 2 bases and J by 4 bases, 6 bases remained unmatched. Germline CDR1 reads SGHRS; CDR2 reads YFSETQ. DNA for the CDR3: TGCGCCAGCAGCTTCAGCGGGGGGGCTAAGTACGAGCAGTACTTC. This sequence encodes CASSFSGGAKYEQYF.

The sample holds one count of this clone. The genes are TRBV5-4 and TRBJ2-5; 11 nucleotides line up with TRBD2. The V and J ends lost 0 bases and 5 bases, in that order; junction bases with no gene match: 6. Germline-derived CDR1 and CDR2 are SGHNT and YYREEE (reference sequence). The CDR3 has 16 amino acids. The CDR3 is CASSLELAGGLETQYF. In DNA form, the CDR3 reads TGTGCCAGCAGCTTGGAGTTAGCGGGGGGGCTGGAGACCCAGTACTTC.

CDR3: CASSQDGRTEGKAFF. CDR3 DNA: TGCGCCAGCAGCCAAGATGGCAGGACGGAGGGGAAAGCTTTCTTT. J is TRBJ1-1 and V is TRBV4-3; TRBD1 is a possible D gene (5 bases). V lost 0 bases and J lost 9, with 17 bases in between. The CDR3 totals 15 residues. The germline V gene has CDR1 LGHNA and CDR2 YSLEER.